This T cell receptor (beta chain) stems from a study of T cell repertoires in cytomegalovirus infection. Background on the study: Selected CMV epitopes included recently identified HLA-C-restricted ones as well as well-studied HLA-B-restricted ones. Public TCR beta signature analysis indicated the presence of both CMV infection and matching HLA type.

Whole-study results and caveats: The ex vivo response was dominated by HLA-C-restricted CMV-specific TCR beta clonotypes. Cumulative public TCR beta family frequency identified carriers of CMV plus the relevant HLA.

TCRdb analysed the reads with MiXCR anew, one entry per CDR3 protein. The sample has approximately 120,000 distinct CDR3 sequences, 32% seen once. Concerning this clonotype: Its antigen is unknown.

Deletions cut 2 bases from V and 8 bases from J, with 16 bases between. This CDR3 has 14 residues. Germline loops: CDR1 DFQATT, CDR2 SNEGSKA (reference sequence). The sample was CD8+ T cells from cultured PBMCs, taken from culture after CMV antigen stimulation. The chain uses TRBV20-1 and TRBJ2-1, with D perhaps matching TRBD1 or TRBD2 (5 bases each). This clonotype originated in a human donor in good health (CMV status not recorded). Some clones in this sample may be carry-over from other donors' samples. The chain's CDR3 is CSARITGTRYEQFF. The CDR3 DNA is TGCAGTGCTAGAATAACGGGGACGAGGTATGAGCAGTTCTTC.